Reported below is one T cell receptor beta chain. What it binds is not known. Each bulk PBMC sample had around 380 ng DNA loaded. The table came from immunoSEQ multiplex PCR; TCRdb's copy has only in-frame clones and leaves some out. Here the sample spans about 18,000 clones, about nine tenths being singletons. The time point here: pre-treatment baseline. Patients had no prior systemic cancer treatment, immunosuppressants or other active cancers. These data belong to a study of blood T cell dynamics during melanoma immunotherapy. Study-level background: Metastatic melanoma patients received first-line pembrolizumab or nivolumab plus ipilimumab. Points from the study as a whole: Disease-control patients' PBMC repertoires became either more clonal or more diverse at W3.

The length of the CDR3 is 16 residues. Looked up from germline, CDR1 is LNHNV and CDR2 is YYDKDF (reference sequence). Losses at the gene ends were 3 bases for V and 6 bases for J; bases not matched to a gene: 9. The rearrangement uses TRBV15 and TRBJ2-1; 9 bases match TRBD2. The sequence derives from a human donor with melanoma. The sequences come from blood, collected from a patient treated with checkpoint blockade. The CDR3 nucleotides read TGTGCCACCAGCAGGGATAGCGGGAGAGTCTCCAATGAGCAGTTCTTC. This codes for CATSRDSGRVSNEQFF.